This TCR beta chain was profiled in a study of neurological immune-mediated disorders (dated by TCRdb to between 2018 and 2020). Context from the whole study: Among the approximately 35 multiple sclerosis patients, relapsing-remitting MS was present in around 30 and secondary progressive MS was present in 3. Using UMI-based sequencing, the study compared peripheral blood TCR-beta repertoires from patients with HTLV-I-associated myelopathy (HAM/TSP), patients with multiple sclerosis, and healthy controls. Alongside PBMC samples, the set of 80 to 130 TCR-beta libraries contained longitudinal samples, technical triplicates, and paired CD4+ and CD8+ T-cell subsets that had been sorted. The cohort included approximately 70 subjects: some 14 with HAM/TSP, approximately 34 with multiple sclerosis, and some 20 healthy controls.

cDNA synthesis used template-switch 5'RACE with a primer carrying a 10-nucleotide random unique molecular identifier tagging each TCR transcript. Every sequencing run yielded over 190 million TCR-beta sequences covering 15-18 subjects. The RNeasy kit was used for extraction of total RNA. TCR-beta VDJ regions were amplified with primers for the TCR constant region and the 5'RACE anchor, using the KAPA Real-time Library Amplification kit. Sample indexes and Illumina adaptors were added in a first PCR, after which library yield was increased in a second PCR. After Ampure bead purification, the TCR product of roughly 650 bp was size-selected on a 2% E-gel SizeSelection system. Before pooling, libraries had their quality checked on a Bioanalyzer, their concentration measured with Qubit, and their quantity determined with the Kapa Library Quantification kit. Paired-end 2 x 150 bp sequencing of the libraries was performed on an Illumina HiSeq 2500. To increase sequence diversity, roughly 24-30% phiX was spiked into each library pool. In the authors' own workflow: The UMI-based MiGEC pipeline processed quality-filtered reads and removed over 80% of raw TCR sequences during error correction. IMGT germline references were used for aligning VDJ genes, and each clonotype was defined as a unique CDR3 amino acid sequence together with its V-J genes. Clonal expansion, Shannon diversity and CDR3 relatedness were evaluated with VDJtools (CalcPairwiseDistances, ClusterSamples), while phylogenetic trees were built in CLCbio workbench. Using coefficient-of-variation modelling across technical triplicates, the study counted a clone as expanded if it had at least 8 unique UMIs. Starting from the raw public reads, TCRdb applied fastp trimming at Q25, assembled clones with MiXCR and retained in-frame beta chains. Rows are combined by CDR3 protein, so each entry shows the most common genes and DNA. V and J calls and clone size were set by TCRdb, not the authors. The sample table contains 46,000 or so distinct CDR3 sequences; only one count was recorded for around 4% of them. Of the sample, just over 5.5% is held by the ten largest clones.

This clonotype was found many times. Its antigen is unknown. No quality values exist for individual bases; no much larger clone is one base distant. For the unsorted PBMC libraries, 2 million PBMCs were stored in RNAlater at -80 degrees C until RNA extraction and were used to generate the libraries. Multiple sclerosis patients were enrolled in a US clinical protocol evaluating disease progression by magnetic resonance imaging. Peripheral blood was subjected to Ficoll-Hypaque density gradient centrifugation to isolate PBMCs, which were then cryopreserved in liquid nitrogen. Reading the germline V gene gives CDR1 SGHDN and CDR2 FVKESK. V and J lose 0 bases and 0 bases, and a span of 9 bases separates them. The CDR3 contains 16 residues, cysteine and phenylalanine counted. Just CDR3 DNA is preserved here, 48 bases in frame from base 1. Broad study findings and their caveats: No association of the MS cluster with clinical or MRI features was observed, and the need for larger cohorts was stated by the authors. TCR clonal expansion was highest in HAM/TSP patients and lowest in MS patients, with MS patients falling below even healthy controls. No identical CDR3 amino acid sequences were found to be shared among expanded clones across subjects, suggesting that TCR-beta repertoires were private in all groups. Phylogenetic analysis grouped repertoires from 18 of 34 MS patients into a cluster of related CDR3 sequences, suggesting a possible repertoire-level signature.

The TCR sequence derives from a woman in her sixties with multiple sclerosis. The V and J genes are TRBV14 and TRBJ2-1; no D gene call is confident. Material: PBMCs. The nucleotides read TGTGCCAGCAGCCAAGATCGGACGAGCTCCTACAATGAGCAGTTCTTC. Its protein is CASSQDRTSSYNEQFF.